This T cell receptor beta chain derives from a study of brain T cells in children with intractable seizures. Findings and limits, study-wide: Patients' HCMV serostatus was unknown; virus specificity rests on CDR3 similarity alone.

Indicated time point: blood from clinic visit 5 months post-surgery; TSC patient then seizure free. Patients received at least one anti-epileptic drug before surgery. Comment on this clone: What it binds is unknown.

The repertoire was sequenced with immunoSEQ multiplex PCR; TCRdb's copy has only in-frame clones and lacks some. The sample shows a few hundred thousand clones, 93% of them seen only once. Germline V lookup: CDR1 GTSNPN, CDR2 SVGIG (reference sequence). V was clipped by 3 bases and J by 2 bases, with 8 bases between them. The CDR3 runs 14 residues. The clonotype was recovered from a boy less than two years old with tuberous sclerosis and intractable seizures. This specimen consisted of peripheral blood, obtained approximately 5 months after surgery. The V call is TRBV30, the J call TRBJ1-6, with D uncertain. Here the CDR3 reads CAWRDGPYNSPLHF. The CDR3 nucleotides read TGTGCCTGGAGGGACGGACCCTATAATTCACCCCTCCACTTT. Using reference TRBV30 and TRBJ1-6 for the parts outside the CDR3, the full variable domain is SQTIHQWPATLVQPVGSPLSLECTVEGTSNPNLYWYRQAAGRGLQLLFYSVGIGQISSEVPQNLSASRPQDRQFILSSKKLLLSDSGFYLCAWRDGPYNSPLHFGNGTRLTVT.